Described below is a single TCR beta chain sequence and its context. What it binds is not known. V lost 7 bases and J lost 7, with 16 bases in between. Germline V gene lookup returns CDR1 MNHEY and CDR2 SVGEGT. CDR3 length: 13 amino acids. The data belong to a study of identical twins. Study-wide results and limits: Abundant cord blood beta clonotypes carried fewer insertions; memory repertoires showed none.

A single record per CDR3 protein comes from TCRdb applying MiXCR to the 5' RACE reads. The table lists some 900,000 distinct CDR3 sequences, roughly 12% of them singletons. The data also belong to a second study, concerning yellow fever vaccine responses in identical twins.

Sequencing was performed on PBMCs. This clonotype was obtained from a woman between 18 and 29 years old in good health. The V gene is TRBV6-2 or TRBV6-3, the J gene TRBJ2-5; D might be TRBD2 (6 bases). CDR3 amino acids: CASNGGTSWTQYF. CDR3 bases: TGTGCCAGCAACGGCGGGACGTCTTGGACCCAGTACTTC.